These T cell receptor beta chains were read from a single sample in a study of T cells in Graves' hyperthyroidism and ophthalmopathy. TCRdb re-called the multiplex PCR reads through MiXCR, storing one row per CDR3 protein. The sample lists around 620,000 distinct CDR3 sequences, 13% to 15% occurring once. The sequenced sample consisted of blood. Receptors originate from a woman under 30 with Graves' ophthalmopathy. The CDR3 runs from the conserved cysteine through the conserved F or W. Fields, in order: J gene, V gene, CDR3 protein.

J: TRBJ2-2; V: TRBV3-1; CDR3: CASSQDALAGVVGELFF
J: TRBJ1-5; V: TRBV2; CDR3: CASSPGQGWDNQPQHF
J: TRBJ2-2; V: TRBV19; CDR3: CATSRGTGRELFF
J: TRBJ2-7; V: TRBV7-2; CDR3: CASSASGVVFEQYF
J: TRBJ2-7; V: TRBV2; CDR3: CASGLVRTRDYEQYF
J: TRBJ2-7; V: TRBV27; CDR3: CASSLFRGIVYEQYF
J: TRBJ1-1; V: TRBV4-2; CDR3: CASSQERVGTEAFF
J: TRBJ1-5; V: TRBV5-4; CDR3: CASSPLGTGGSQPQHF
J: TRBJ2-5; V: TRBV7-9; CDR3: CASSLGPRGGETQYF
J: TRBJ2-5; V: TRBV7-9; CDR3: CASSLPSRVVETQYF
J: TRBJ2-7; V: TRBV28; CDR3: CASSKGLAGYEQYF
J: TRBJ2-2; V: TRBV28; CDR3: CASSWGGDNTGELFF
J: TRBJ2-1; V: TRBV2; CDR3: CASSVGSYNEQFF
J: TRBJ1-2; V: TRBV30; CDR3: CAWSEGPATGYTF
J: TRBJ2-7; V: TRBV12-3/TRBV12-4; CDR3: CASSRTGQGWNEQYF
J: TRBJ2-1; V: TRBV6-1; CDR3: CASSASREGRDEQFF
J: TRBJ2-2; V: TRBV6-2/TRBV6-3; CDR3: CASSVVTGVIGELFF
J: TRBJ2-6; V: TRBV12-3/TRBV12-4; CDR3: CASSLGGALSGVNVLTF
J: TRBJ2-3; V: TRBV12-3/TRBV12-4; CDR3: CASSFTSGTDTQYF
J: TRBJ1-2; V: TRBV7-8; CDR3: CASSGGQAYSYGYTF
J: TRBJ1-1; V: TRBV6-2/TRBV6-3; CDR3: CASSFDTVVEAFF
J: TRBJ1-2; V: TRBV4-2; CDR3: CASSLNQDANYGYTF
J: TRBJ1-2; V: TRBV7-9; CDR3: CASSSAGRKHPAYGHTF
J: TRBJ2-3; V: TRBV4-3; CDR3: CASSPMGTSGSRFRDTQYF
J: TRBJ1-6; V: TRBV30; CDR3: CACTTPPGHNSPLHF
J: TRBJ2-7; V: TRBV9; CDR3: CASSAQQGASYEQYF
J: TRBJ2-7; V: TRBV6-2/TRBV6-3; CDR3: CASSTPQGTLTYEQYF
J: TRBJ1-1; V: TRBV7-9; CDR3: CASSVTGTDTEAFF
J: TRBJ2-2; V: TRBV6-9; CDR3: CASSYPPQPGQGNTGELFF
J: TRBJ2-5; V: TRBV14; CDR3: CASSQIRGKETQYF
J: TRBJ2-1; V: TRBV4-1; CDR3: CASSPRGYSNEQFF
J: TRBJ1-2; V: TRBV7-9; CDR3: CASRTALPLYGYTF
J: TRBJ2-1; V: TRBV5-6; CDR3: CASSTSGNEQFF
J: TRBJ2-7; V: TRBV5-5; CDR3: CASSLNSRDKGNSYEQYF
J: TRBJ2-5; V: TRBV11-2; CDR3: CASSLERSGTQYF
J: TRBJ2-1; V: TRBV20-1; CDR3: CSASGFRGRLDEQFF
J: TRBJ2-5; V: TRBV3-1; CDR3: CASSHPPHGKQETQYF
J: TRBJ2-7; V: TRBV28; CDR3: CASSSLTGLRDEQYF
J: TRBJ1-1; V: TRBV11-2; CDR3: CASRHGQGEAFF
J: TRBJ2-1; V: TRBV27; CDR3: CASSLSWDLYNEQFF
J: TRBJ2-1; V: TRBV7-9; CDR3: CASSTGLAGGGYNEQFF
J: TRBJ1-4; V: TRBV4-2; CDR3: CASSQVQLPNEKLFF
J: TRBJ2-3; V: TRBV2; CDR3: CASSEGSGTDTQYF
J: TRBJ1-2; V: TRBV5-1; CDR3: CASSLEQGIRYTF
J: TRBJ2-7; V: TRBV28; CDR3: CASSFPTADEQYF
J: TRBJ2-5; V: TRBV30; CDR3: CAWSRGPSTRGQETQYF
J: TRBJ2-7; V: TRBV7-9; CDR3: CAIRLASVNEQYF
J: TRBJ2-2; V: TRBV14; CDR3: CASSPPAGGRNTGELFF
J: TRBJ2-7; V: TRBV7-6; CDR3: CASSPYRGLLEDYEQYF
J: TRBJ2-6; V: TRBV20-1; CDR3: CSAIRGALSGANVLTF
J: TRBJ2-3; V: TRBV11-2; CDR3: CASSLGASGRYTDTQYF
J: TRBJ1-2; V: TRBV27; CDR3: CASSSLRRAANYGYTF
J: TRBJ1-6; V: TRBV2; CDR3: CASIPGVYNSPLHF
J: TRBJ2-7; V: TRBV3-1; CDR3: CASSQAGYEQYF
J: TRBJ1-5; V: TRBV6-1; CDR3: CASSWGTGDQPQHF
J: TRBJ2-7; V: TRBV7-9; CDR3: CASSLDGLLYEQYF
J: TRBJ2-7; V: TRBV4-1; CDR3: CASSQSSTGAYEQYF